This T cell receptor beta chain is drawn from a study of cytomegalovirus exposure and HLA in healthy donors. Regarding the study as a whole: Later genetic work tied a missense DCLRE1C variant to beta-chain V and J trimming.

Between the trimmed V and J ends, which lost 5 bases and 5 bases, there was a span of 10 bases. The CDR3 is 14 residues long. CDR1 MNHNS and CDR2 SASEGT come from the germline V gene. Amplification used 60 Vbeta primers and 13 Jbeta primers. Only in-frame clones appear in the TCRdb table, and some are missing; sequencing was by immunoSEQ multiplex PCR. The data contain some 130,000 clones, 70% to 85% of them singletons. This clone appeared a single time. Antigen unknown. The TCR sequence derives from a man aged 35 to 55 in good health and CMV-seropositive. The V call is TRBV6-1, the J call TRBJ1-6; D uncertain. Material: PBMCs. The DNA of the CDR3 is TGTGCCAGCAGTAAAGGACTGAATAATTCACCCCTCCACTTT. Translated: CASSKGLNNSPLHF.